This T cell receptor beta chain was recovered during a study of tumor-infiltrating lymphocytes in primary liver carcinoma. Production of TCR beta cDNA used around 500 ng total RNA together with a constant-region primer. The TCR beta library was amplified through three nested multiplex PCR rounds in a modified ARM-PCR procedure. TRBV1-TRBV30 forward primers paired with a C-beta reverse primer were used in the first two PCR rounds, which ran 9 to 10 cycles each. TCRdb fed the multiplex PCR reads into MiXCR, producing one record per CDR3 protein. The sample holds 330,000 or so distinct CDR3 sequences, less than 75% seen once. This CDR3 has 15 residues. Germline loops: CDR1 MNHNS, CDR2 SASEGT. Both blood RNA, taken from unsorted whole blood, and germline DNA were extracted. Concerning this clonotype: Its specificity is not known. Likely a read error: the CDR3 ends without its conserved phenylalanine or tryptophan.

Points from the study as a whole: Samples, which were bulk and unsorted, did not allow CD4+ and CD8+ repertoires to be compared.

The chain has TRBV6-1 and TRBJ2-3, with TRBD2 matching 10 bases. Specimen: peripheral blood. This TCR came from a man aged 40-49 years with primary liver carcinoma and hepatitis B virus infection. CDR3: CATSRLAGSTDTQYY. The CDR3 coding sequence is TGTGCCACCTCGAGACTAGCGGGTAGCACGGATACGCAGTATTAT.